This T cell receptor (beta chain) was retrieved from a study of blood T cell repertoires in COVID-19. Here immunoSEQ multiplex PCR was the method, and the copy in TCRdb shows in-frame clones only, minus some. The profile shows approximately 250,000 clones, 88% of them singletons. Deletions cut 0 bases from V and 3 bases from J, with 11 bases between. The CDR3 covers 15 residues. Germline-derived CDR1 and CDR2 are SGDLS and YYNGEE. This TCR was sampled from a middle-aged woman with acute COVID-19. The genes are TRBV9 and TRBJ2-3; the D gene is possibly TRBD2 (5 bases). The material sequenced was PBMCs or T cells enriched from blood (not recorded which). The CDR3 region is CASSVAGIVTDTQYF. As DNA, the CDR3 is TGTGCCAGCAGCGTAGCGGGGATAGTTACAGATACGCAGTATTTT.